This T cell receptor (beta chain) originates from a study of T cell clonotyping in hematopoietic cell transplantation. The ends were cut back, 3 bases at V and 8 bases at J, with 13 bases in the middle. In germline, CDR1 is SGHTA, CDR2 FQGNSA. The CDR3 runs 13 residues. Remarks on this clone: Its cognate antigen is unknown.

Study-wide findings and caveats: Pathologically expanded recipient clonotypes increased progressively from day 30 to day 180 as diversity fell. No sorting was done, leaving CD4 and CD8 contributions mixed. Higher Inverse Simpson Index values in graft donor and pretransplant recipient predicted broader posttransplant TCR diversity.

Measured with immunoSEQ multiplex PCR; TCRdb has only the in-frame clones, and not every one. The sample has fewer than 30,000 clones, more than 90% seen once. This rearrangement joins TRBV7-2 to TRBJ1-2; D is unclear. The sequenced sample was peripheral blood mononuclear cells. This clonotype was obtained from a man aged 45-65 years in good health. Some clones in this sample may be carry-over from other donors' samples. The DNA of the CDR3 is TGTGCCAGCAGCTTGGGAGGGATGGGAGGCTACACCTTC. It is translated as CASSLGGMGGYTF.